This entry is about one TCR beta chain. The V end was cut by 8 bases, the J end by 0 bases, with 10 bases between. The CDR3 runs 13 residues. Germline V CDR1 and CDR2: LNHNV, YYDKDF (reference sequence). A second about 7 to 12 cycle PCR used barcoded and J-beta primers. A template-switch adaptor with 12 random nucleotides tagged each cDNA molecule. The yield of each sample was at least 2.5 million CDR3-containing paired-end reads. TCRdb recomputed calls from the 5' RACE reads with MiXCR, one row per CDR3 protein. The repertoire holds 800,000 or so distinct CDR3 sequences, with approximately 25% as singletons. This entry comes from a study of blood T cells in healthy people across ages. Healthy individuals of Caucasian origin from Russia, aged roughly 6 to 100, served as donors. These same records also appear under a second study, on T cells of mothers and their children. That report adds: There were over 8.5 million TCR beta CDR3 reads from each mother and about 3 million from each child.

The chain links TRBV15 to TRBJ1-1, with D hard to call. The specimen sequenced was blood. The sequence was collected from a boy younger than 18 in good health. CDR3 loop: CATPGVVNTEAFF. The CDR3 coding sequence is TGTGCCACCCCGGGAGTCGTGAACACTGAAGCTTTCTTT.